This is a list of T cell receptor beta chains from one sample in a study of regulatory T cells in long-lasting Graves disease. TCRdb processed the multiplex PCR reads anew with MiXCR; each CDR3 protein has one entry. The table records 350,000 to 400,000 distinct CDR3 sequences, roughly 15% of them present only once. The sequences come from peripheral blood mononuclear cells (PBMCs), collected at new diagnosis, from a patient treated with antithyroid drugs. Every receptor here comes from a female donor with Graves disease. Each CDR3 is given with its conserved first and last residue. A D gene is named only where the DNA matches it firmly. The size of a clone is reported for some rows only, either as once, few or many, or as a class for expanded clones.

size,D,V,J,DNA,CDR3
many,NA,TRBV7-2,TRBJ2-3,TGTGCCAGCAGCTTAGCCCTGGAGATCGATACGCAGTATTTT,CASSLALEIDTQYF
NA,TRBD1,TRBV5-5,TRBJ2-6,TGTGCCAGCAGCATACGACAGGGCTCCGCGTCTGGGGCCAACGTCCTGACTTTC,CASSIRQGSASGANVLTF
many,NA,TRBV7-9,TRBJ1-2,TGTGCCAGCAGCTCCACATTTGGACTCACCGAAGACGGCTACACCTTC,CASSSTFGLTEDGYTF
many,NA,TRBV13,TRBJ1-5,TGTGCCAGCAGCTTTCAGGGTAGCCAGCCCCAGCATTTT,CASSFQGSQPQHF
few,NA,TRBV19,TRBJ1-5,TGTGCCAGTAGTATATCGAGACCGCAGGGATTCAATCAGCCCCAGCATTTT,CASSISRPQGFNQPQHF
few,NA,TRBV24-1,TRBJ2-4,TGTGCCACCAGTGAGGGCGGTGAGGCCAAAAACATTCAGTACTTC,CATSEGGEAKNIQYF
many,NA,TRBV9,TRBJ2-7,TGTGCCAGCAGCGCAGGCCTTACCTACGAGCAGTACTTC,CASSAGLTYEQYF
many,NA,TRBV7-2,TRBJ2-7,TGTGCCAGCAGCCCCACCCCATCTTGGGCCTACGAGCAGTACTTC,CASSPTPSWAYEQYF
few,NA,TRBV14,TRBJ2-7,TGTGCCAGCAGCCCGACAGTGTCCTTCTACGAGCAGTACTTC,CASSPTVSFYEQYF
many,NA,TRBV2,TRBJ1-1,TGTGCCAGCAGTGGAGGGGAGGGCACTGAAGCTTTCTTT,CASSGGEGTEAFF
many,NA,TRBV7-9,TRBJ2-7,TGTGCCAGCAGCCTTGGGACCCTCTACGAGCAGTACTTC,CASSLGTLYEQYF
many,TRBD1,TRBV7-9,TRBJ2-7,TGTGCCAGCAGCCCTCCCGCCGGGACAGGGTACTACGAGCAGTACTTC,CASSPPAGTGYYEQYF
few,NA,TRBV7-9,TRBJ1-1,TGTGCCAGCAGCTTAGAGGTAGGGCTTGTTGAAGCTTTCTTT,CASSLEVGLVEAFF
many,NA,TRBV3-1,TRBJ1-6,TGTGCCAGCAGCCAAGTTCGGGGGAATTCACCCCTCCACTTT,CASSQVRGNSPLHF
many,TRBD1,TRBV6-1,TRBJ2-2,TGTGCCAGCAGTGAAGGTCGTAAGACAGGGGCCACCGGGGAGCTGTTTTTT,CASSEGRKTGATGELFF
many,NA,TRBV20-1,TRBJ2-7,TGCAGTGCTAGAGATATAAGAGCGGACGCCTACGAGCAGTACTTC,CSARDIRADAYEQYF
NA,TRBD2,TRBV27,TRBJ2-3,TGTGCCAGCAGCACACGCGCCCTAGCGGGGGGCACAGATACGCAGTATTTT,CASSTRALAGGTDTQYF
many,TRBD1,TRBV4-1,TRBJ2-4,TGCGCCAGCAGCCAAGTAGACAGGGAAAACATTCAGTACTTC,CASSQVDRENIQYF
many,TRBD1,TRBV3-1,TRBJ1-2,TGTGCCAGCAGCCAAGGCAAGGGGGCGCGCGGCTACACCTTC,CASSQGKGARGYTF
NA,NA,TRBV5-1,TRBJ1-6,TGCGCCAGCAGCTCGCGCGCGGCAGGCGGATCACCCCTCCACTTT,CASSSRAAGGSPLHF
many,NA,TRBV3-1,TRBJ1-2,TGTGCCAGCAGCCAAGAAGGAGGGGGCTATGGCTACACCTTC,CASSQEGGGYGYTF
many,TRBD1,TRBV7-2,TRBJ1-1,TGTGCCAGCAGCGATGGGACAGGTCTGAACACTGAAGCTTTCTTT,CASSDGTGLNTEAFF
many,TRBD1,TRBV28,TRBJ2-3,TGTGCCAGCAGTTTATTTCGGGCGGCACTCCCGTGGGCGGACAGGGTTATCACAGATACGCAGTATTTT,CASSLFRAALPWADRVITDTQYF
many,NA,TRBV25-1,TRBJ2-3,TGTGCCAGCAGTGCGGGTTGGGAGGAAGGGGTCGCGCAGTATTTT,CASSAGWEEGVAQYF
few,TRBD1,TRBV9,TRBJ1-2,TGTGCCAGCAGCGGCCGGACAGGGGGAAGTTATGGCTACACCTTC,CASSGRTGGSYGYTF
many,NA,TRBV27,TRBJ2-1,TGTGCCAGCAGTCCACGTCCTCAGAATGAGCAGTTCTTC,CASSPRPQNEQFF
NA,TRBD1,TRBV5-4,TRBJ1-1,TGTGCCAGCAGCTTGACAGGGGCGTTGAACACTGAAGCTTTCTTT,CASSLTGALNTEAFF
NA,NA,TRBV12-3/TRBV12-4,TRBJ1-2,TGTGCCAGCAGTTTAGTGGGGACGCCCATCCCCGGCTACACCTTC,CASSLVGTPIPGYTF
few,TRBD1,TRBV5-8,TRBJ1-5,TGTGCCAGCAGCTTCAGACAGGGGGTCTTTCAGCCCCAGCATTTT,CASSFRQGVFQPQHF
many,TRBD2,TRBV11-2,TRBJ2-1,TGTGCCAGCAGCCCCGAGCGGGGGGGGAACTACAATGAGCAGTTCTTC,CASSPERGGNYNEQFF
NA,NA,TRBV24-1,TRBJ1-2,TGTGCCACCAGTGATTTTAGCCGGGACGGAAACTATGGCTACACCTTC,CATSDFSRDGNYGYTF
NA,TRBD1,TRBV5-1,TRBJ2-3,TGCGCCAGCAGCAACGGACAGGGGGTCACAGATACGCAGTATTTT,CASSNGQGVTDTQYF
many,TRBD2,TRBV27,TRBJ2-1,TGTGCCAGCAGTTTTAGGAGCGGGGGGTACAATGAGCAGTTCTTC,CASSFRSGGYNEQFF
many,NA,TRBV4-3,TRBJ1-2,TGCGCCAGCAGCCCAGCGGTCCTTCGTATCTATGGCTACACCTTC,CASSPAVLRIYGYTF
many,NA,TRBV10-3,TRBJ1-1,TGTGCCATCAGGGGGGGACTTAGGAACACTGAAGCTTTCTTT,CAIRGGLRNTEAFF